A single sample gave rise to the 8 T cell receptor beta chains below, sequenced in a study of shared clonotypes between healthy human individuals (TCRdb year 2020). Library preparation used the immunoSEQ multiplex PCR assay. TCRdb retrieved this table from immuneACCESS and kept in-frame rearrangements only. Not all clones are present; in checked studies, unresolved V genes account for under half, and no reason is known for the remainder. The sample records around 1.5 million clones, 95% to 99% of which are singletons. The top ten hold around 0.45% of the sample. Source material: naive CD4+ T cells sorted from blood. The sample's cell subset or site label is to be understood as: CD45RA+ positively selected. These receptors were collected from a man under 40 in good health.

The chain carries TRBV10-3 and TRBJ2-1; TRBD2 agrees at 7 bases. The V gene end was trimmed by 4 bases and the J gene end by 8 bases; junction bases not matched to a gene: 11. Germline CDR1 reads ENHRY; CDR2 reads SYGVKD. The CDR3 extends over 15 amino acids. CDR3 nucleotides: TGTGCCATCAGTGCGGGGAGGGACGCCGGGGATGAGCAGTTCTTC. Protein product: CAISAGRDAGDEQFF.

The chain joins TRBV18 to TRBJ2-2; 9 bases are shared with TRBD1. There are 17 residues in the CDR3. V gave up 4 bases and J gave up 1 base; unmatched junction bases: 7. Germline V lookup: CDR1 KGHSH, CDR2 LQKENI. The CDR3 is CASSRDRDRWNTGELFF. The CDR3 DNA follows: TGTGCCAGCTCACGGGACAGGGATCGTTGGAACACCGGGGAGCTGTTTTTT. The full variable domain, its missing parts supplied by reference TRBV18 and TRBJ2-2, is NAGVMQNPRHLVRRRGQEARLRCSPMKGHSHVYWYRQLPEEGLKFMVYLQKENIIDESGMPKERFSAEFPKEGPSILRIQQVVRGDSAAYFCASSRDRDRWNTGELFFGEGSRLTVL.

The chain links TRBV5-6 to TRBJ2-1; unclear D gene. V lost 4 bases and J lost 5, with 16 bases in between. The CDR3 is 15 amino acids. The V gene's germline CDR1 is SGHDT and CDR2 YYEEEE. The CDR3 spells CASSLLRVDHNEQFF. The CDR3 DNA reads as TGTGCCAGCAGCCTCTTGCGTGTTGACCACAATGAGCAGTTCTTC.

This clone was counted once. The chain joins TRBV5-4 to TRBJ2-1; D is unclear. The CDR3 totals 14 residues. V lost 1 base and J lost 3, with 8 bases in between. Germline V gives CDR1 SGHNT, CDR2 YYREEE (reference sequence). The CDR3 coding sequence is TGTGCCAGCAGCTTGTCTACCTACTACAATGAGCAGTTCTTC. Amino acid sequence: CASSLSTYYNEQFF.

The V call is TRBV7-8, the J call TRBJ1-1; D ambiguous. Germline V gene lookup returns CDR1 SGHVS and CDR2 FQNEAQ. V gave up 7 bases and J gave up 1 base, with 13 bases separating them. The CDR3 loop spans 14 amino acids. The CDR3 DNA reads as TGTGCCAGCAAGGCAGCGAATGGGAACACTGAAGCTTTCTTT. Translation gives CASKAANGNTEAFF.

CDR3 in DNA: TGTGCCAGCAGTGAGGTATCGGGACAGGGGGGCGCTGAGCAGTTCTTC. As protein: CASSEVSGQGGAEQFF. The chain couples TRBV2 to TRBJ2-1; 11 bases fit TRBD1. CDR3 length: 16 amino acids. V dropped 3 bases and J dropped 9; count of bases not matched to a gene: 10. Looked up from germline, CDR1 is SNHLY and CDR2 is FYNNEI.

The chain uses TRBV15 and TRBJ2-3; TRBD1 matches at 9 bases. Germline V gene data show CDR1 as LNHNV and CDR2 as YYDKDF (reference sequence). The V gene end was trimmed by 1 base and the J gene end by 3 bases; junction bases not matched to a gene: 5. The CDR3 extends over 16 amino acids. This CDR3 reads CATSRGGTGRTDTQYF. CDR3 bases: TGTGCCACCAGCAGAGGAGGGACAGGGAGAACAGATACGCAGTATTTT.

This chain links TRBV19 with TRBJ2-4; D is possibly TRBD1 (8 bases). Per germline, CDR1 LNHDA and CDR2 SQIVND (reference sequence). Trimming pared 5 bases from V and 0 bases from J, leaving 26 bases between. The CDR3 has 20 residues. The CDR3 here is CASSPRDRSAGALAKNIQYF. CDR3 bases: TGTGCCAGTAGTCCCCGGGACAGGTCCGCGGGAGCCCTAGCCAAAAACATTCAGTACTTC. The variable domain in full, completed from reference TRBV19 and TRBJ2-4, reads DGGITQSPKYLFRKEGQNVTLSCEQNLNHDAMYWYRQDPGQGLRLIYYSQIVNDFQKGDIAEGYSVSREKKESFPLTVTSAQKNPTAFYLCASSPRDRSAGALAKNIQYFGAGTRLSVL.